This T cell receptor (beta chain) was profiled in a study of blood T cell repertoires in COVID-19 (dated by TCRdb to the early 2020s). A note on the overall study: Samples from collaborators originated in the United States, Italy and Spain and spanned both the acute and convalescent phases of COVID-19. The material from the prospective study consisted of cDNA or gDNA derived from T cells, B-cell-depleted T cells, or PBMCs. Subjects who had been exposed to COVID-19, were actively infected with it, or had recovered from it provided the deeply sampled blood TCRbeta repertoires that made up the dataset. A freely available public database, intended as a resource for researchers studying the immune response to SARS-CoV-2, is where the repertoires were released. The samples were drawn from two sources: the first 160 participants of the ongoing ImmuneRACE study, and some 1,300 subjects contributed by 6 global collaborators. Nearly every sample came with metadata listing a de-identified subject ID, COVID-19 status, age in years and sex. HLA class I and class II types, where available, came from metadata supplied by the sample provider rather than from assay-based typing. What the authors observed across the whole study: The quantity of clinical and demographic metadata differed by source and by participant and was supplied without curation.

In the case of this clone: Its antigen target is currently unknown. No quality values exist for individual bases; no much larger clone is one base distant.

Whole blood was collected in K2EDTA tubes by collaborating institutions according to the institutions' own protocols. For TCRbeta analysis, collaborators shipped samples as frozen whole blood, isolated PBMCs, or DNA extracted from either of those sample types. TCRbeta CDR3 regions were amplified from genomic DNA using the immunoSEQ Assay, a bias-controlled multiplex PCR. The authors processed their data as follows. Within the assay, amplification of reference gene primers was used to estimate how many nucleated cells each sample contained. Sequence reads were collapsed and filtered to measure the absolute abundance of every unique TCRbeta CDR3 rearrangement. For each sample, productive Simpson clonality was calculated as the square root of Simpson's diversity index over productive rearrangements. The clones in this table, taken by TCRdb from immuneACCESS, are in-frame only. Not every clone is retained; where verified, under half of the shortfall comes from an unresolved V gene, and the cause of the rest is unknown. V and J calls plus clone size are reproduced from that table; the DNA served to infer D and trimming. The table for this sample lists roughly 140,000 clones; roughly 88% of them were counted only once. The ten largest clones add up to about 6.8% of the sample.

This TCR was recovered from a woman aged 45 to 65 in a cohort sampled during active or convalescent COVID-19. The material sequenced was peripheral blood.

The DNA is TGCAGCGTGCCCGCGACAGGGCACAACTATGGCTACACCTTC. Its protein reads: CSVPATGHNYGYTF. The chain is assembled from TRBV29-1 and TRBJ1-2; the central 7 bases match TRBD1. Measured from the cysteine to the phenylalanine, the CDR3 is 14 residues long. The DNA shown is the 42-base CDR3, in frame from base 1. The germline V gene gives CDR1 as SQVTM and CDR2 as ANQGSEA. Trimming leaves V shorter by 6 bases and J shorter by 2 bases, with the junction holding 9 bases beyond the gene matches.